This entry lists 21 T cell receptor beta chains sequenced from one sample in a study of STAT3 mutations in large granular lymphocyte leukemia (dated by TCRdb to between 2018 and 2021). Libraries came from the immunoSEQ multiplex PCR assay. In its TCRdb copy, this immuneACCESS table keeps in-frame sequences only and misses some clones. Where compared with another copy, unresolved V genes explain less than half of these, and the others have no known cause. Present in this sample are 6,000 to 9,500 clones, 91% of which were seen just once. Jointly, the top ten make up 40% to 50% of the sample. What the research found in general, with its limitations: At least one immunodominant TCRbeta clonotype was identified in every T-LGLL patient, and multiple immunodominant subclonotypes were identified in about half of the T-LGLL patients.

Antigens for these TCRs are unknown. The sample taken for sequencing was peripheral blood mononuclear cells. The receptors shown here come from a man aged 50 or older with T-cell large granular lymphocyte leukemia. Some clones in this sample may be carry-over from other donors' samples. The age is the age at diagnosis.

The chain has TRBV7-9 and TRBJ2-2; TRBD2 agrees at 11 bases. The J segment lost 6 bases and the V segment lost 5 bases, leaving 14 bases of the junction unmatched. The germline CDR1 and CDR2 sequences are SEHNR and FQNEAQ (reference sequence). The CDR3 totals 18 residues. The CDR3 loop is CASSPGLAGPRPSGELFF. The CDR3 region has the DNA TGTGCCAGCAGCCCCGGACTAGCGGGCCCCAGGCCCTCCGGGGAGCTGTTTTTT.

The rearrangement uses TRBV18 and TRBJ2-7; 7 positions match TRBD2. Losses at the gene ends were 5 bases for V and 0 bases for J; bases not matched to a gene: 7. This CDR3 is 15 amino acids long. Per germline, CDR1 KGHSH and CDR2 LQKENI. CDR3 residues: CASSSSSGYSYEQYF. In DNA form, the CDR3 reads TGTGCCAGCTCATCCTCTAGCGGATACTCCTACGAGCAGTACTTC.

The CDR3 bases are TGTGCCAGCAGCTTGCAGGGCGAAAAAAACATTCAGTACTTC. Translation: CASSLQGEKNIQYF. This chain joins TRBV13 and TRBJ2-4; possibly TRBD1 for D (5 bases). The CDR3 extends over 14 amino acids. Deletions cut 3 bases from V and 4 bases from J, with 10 bases between. The germline V gene has CDR1 PRHDT and CDR2 FYEKMQ (reference sequence).

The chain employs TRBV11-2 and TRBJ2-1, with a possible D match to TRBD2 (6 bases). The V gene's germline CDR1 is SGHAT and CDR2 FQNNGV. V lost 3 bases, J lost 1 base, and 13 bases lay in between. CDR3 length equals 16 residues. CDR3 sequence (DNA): TGTGCCAGCAGCTTGAGAACGGGAGTGTCCTACAATGAGCAGTTCTTC. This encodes CASSLRTGVSYNEQFF.

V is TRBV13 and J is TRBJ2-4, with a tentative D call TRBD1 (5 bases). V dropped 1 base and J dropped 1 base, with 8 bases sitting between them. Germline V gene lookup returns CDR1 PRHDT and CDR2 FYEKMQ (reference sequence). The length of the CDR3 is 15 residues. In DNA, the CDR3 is TGTGCCAGCAGCTTAGATAGGGGTGCCAAAAACATTCAGTACTTC. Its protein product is CASSLDRGAKNIQYF.

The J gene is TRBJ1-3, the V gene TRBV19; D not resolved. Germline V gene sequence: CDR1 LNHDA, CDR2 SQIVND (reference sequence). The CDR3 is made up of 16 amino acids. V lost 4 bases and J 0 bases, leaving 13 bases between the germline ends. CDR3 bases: TGTGCCAGTAGTAACCCGACCGAACGCTCTGGAAACACCATATATTTT. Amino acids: CASSNPTERSGNTIYF. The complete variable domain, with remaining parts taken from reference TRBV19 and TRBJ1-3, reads DGGITQSPKYLFRKEGQNVTLSCEQNLNHDAMYWYRQDPGQGLRLIYYSQIVNDFQKGDIAEGYSVSREKKESFPLTVTSAQKNPTAFYLCASSNPTERSGNTIYFGEGSWLTVV.

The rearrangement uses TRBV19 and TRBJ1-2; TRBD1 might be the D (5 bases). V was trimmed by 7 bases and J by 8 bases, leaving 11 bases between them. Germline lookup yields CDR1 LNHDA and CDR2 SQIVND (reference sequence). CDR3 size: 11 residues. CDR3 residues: CASKDEGGYTF. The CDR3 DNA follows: TGTGCCAGTAAGGACGAGGGGGGCTACACCTTC.

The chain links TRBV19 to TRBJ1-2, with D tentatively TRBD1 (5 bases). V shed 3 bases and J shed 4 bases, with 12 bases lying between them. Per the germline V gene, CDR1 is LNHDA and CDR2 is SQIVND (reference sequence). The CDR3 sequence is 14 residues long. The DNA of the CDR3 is TGTGCCAGTAGTATGGAAACCGGGACCTATGGCTACACCTTC. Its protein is CASSMETGTYGYTF. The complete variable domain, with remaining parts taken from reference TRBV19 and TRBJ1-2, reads DGGITQSPKYLFRKEGQNVTLSCEQNLNHDAMYWYRQDPGQGLRLIYYSQIVNDFQKGDIAEGYSVSREKKESFPLTVTSAQKNPTAFYLCASSMETGTYGYTFGSGTRLTVV.

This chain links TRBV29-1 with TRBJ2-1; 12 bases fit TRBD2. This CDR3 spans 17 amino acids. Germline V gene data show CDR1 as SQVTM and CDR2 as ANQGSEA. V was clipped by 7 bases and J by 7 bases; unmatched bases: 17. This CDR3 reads CSAAALAGGSQGNEQFF. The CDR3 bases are TGCAGCGCCGCTGCACTAGCGGGAGGCTCTCAGGGGAATGAGCAGTTCTTC.

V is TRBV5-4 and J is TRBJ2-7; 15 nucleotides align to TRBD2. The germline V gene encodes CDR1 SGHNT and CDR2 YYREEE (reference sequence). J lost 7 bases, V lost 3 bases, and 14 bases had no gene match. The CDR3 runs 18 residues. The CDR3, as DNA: TGTGCCAGCAGCTCAAGAGGACTAGCGGGAGGGCCACGGGAGGAGCAGTACTTC. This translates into CASSSRGLAGGPREEQYF.

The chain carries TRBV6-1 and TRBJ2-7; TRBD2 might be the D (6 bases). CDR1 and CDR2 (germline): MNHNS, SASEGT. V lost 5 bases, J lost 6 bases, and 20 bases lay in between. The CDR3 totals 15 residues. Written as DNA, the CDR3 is TGTGCCAGCAGTTCCCACCGGGGGACGGCGGGCGAGCAGTACTTC. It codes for CASSSHRGTAGEQYF.

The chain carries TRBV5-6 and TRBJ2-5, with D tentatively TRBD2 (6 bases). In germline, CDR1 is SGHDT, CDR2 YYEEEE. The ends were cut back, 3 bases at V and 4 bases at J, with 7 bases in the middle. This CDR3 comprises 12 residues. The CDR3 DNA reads TGTGCCAGCAGCTGGGGAGGAGAGACCCAGTACTTC. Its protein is CASSWGGETQYF.

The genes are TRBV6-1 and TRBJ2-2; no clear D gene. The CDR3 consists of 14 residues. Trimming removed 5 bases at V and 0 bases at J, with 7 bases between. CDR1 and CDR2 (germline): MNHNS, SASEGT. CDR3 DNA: TGTGCCAGCAGTTCTAGGGCGAACACCGGGGAGCTGTTTTTT. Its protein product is CASSSRANTGELFF.

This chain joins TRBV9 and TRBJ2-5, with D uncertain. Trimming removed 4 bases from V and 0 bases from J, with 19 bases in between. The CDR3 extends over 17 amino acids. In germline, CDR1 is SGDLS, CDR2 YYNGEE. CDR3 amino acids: CASSSTGGGAYQETQYF. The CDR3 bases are TGTGCCAGCAGCTCCACCGGCGGTGGCGCGTACCAAGAGACCCAGTACTTC.

The DNA for the CDR3 is TGTGCCAGCAGGGCACTCACGGGAGGGGTTGAAAAACTGTTTTTT. Encoded protein: CASRALTGGVEKLFF. J is TRBJ1-4 and V is TRBV6-1, with D perhaps matching TRBD1 (5 bases). CDR3 length: 15 residues. The germline CDR1 and CDR2 sequences are MNHNS and SASEGT. With 6 bases removed from V and 7 bases from J, the gap between germline ends came to 18 bases.

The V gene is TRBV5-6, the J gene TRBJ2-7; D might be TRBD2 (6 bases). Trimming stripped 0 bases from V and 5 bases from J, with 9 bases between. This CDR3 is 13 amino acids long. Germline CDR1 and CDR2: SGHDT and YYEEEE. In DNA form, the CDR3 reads TGTGCCAGCAGCTTGGTGTCGGGGGACGAGCAGTACTTC. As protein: CASSLVSGDEQYF.

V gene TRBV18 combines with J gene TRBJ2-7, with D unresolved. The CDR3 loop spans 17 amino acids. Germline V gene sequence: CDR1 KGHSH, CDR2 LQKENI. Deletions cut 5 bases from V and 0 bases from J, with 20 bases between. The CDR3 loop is CASSSLSLGLTSYEQYF. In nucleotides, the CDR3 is TGTGCCAGCTCATCCCTTTCCCTCGGCTTAACCTCCTACGAGCAGTACTTC.

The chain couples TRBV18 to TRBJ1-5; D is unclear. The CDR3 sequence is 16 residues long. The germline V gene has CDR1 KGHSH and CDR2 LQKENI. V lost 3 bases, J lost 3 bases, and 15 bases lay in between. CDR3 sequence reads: CASSPQGRPANQPQHF. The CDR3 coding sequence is TGTGCCAGCTCACCCCAAGGGCGTCCGGCCAATCAGCCCCAGCATTTT. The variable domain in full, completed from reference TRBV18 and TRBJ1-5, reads NAGVMQNPRHLVRRRGQEARLRCSPMKGHSHVYWYRQLPEEGLKFMVYLQKENIIDESGMPKERFSAEFPKEGPSILRIQQVVRGDSAAYFCASSPQGRPANQPQHFGDGTRLSIL.

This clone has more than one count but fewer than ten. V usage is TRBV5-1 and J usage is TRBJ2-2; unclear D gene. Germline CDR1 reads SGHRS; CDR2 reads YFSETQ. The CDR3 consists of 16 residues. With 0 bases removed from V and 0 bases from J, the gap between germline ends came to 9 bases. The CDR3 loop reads CASSLGGYANTGELFF. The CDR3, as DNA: TGCGCCAGCAGCTTGGGGGGTTACGCGAACACCGGGGAGCTGTTTTTT.

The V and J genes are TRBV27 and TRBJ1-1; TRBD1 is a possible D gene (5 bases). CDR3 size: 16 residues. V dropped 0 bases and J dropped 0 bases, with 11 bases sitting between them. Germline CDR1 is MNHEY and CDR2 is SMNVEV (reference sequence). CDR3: CASSLSPAGLNTEAFF. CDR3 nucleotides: TGTGCCAGCAGTTTATCTCCGGCGGGGCTGAACACTGAAGCTTTCTTT.

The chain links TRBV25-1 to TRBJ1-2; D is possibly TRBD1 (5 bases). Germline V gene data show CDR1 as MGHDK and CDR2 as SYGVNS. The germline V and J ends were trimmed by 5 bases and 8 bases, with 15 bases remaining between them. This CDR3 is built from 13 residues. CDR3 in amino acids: CASSIKGYAGYTF. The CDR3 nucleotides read TGTGCCAGCAGTATCAAGGGGTATGCAGGCTACACCTTC.